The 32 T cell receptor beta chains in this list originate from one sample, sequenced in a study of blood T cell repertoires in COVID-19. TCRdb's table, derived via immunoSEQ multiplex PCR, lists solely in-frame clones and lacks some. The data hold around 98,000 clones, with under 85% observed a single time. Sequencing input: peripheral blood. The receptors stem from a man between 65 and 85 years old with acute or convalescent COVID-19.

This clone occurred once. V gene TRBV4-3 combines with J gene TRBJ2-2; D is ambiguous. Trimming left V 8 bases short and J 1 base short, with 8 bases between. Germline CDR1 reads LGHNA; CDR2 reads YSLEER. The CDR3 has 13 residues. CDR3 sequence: CASQQLNTGELFF. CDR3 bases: TGCGCCAGCCAACAGTTGAACACCGGGGAGCTGTTTTTT.

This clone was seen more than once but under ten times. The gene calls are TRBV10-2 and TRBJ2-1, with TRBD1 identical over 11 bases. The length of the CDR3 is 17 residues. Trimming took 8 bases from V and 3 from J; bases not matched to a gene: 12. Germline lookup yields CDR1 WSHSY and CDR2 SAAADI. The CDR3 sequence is CASLPTTGTGGYNEQFF. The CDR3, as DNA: TGCGCCAGCCTTCCTACTACCGGGACAGGGGGCTACAATGAGCAGTTCTTC.

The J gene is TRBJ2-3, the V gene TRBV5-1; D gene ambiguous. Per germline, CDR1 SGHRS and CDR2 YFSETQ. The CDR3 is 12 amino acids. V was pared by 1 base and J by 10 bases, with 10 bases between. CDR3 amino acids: CASSLTVASQYF. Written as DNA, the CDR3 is TGCGCCAGCAGCTTGACGGTTGCATCGCAGTATTTT.

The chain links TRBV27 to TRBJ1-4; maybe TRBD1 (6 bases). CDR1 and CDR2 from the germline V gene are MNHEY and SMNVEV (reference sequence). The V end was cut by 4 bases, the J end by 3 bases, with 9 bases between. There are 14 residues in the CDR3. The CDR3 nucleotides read TGTGCCAGCAGTTGGCAGGGGCCTAATGAAAAACTGTTTTTT. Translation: CASSWQGPNEKLFF.

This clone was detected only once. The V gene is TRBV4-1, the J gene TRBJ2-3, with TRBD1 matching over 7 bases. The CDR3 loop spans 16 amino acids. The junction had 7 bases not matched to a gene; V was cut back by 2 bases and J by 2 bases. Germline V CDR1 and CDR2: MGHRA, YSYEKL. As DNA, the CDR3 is TGCGCCAGCAGCCAACGCCCGGGACAGATCACAGATACGCAGTATTTT. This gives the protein CASSQRPGQITDTQYF.

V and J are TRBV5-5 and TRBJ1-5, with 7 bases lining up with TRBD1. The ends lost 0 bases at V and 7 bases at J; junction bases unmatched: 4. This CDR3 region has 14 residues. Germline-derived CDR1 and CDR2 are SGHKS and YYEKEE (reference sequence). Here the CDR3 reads CASSLVAGGQPQHF. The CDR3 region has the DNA TGTGCCAGCAGCTTGGTGGCAGGGGGACAGCCCCAGCATTTT.

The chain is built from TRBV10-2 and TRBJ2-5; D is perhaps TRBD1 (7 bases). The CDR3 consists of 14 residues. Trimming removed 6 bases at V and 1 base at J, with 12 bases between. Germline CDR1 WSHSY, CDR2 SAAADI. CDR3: CASRGGQLQETQYF. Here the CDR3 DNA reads TGCGCCAGCAGGGGGGGACAGCTCCAAGAGACCCAGTACTTC.

The CDR3, as DNA: TGTGCCAGCAGTGGCCGGGTATCGGGGCCCCAGCATTTT. Translation: CASSGRVSGPQHF. The chain joins TRBV27 to TRBJ1-5; no clear D. Deletions cut 5 bases from V and 9 bases from J, with 14 bases between. The germline V gene has CDR1 MNHEY and CDR2 SMNVEV (reference sequence). The CDR3 length is 13 residues.

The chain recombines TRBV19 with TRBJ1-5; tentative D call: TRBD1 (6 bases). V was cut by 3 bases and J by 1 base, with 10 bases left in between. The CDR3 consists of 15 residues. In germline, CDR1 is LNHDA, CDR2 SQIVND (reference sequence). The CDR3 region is CASSIGTGSNQPQHF. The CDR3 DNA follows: TGTGCCAGTAGTATTGGAACAGGGAGCAATCAGCCCCAGCATTTT.

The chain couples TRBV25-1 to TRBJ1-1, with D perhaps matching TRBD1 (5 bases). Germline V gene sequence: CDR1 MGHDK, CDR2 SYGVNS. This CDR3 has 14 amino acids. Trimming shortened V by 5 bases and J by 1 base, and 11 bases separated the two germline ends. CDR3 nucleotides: TGTGCCAGCAGTTGGCCAGGGCCGAACACTGAAGCTTTCTTT. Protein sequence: CASSWPGPNTEAFF. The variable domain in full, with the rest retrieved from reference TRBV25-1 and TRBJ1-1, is EADIYQTPRYLVIGTGKKITLECSQTMGHDKMYWYQQDPGMELHLIHYSYGVNSTEKGDLSSESTVSRIRTEHFPLTLESARPSHTSQYLCASSWPGPNTEAFFGQGTRLTVV.

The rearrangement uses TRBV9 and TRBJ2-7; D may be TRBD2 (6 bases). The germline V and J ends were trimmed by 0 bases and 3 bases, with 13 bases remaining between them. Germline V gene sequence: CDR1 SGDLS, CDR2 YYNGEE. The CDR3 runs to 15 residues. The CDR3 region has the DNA TGTGCCAGCAGCGTAGATAGCGGAAGCTTCTACGAGCAGTACTTC. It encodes CASSVDSGSFYEQYF.

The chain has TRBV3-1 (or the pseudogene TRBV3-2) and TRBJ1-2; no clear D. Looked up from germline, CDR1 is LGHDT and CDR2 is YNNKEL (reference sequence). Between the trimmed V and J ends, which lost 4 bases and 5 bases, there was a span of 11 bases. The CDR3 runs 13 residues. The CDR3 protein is CASSRGREYGYTF. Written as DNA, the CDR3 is TGTGCCAGCAGCCGAGGGCGCGAATATGGCTACACCTTC.

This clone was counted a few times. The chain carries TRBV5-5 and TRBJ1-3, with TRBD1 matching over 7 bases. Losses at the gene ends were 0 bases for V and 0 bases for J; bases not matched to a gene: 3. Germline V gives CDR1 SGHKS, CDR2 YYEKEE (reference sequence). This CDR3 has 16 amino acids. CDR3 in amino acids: CASSLGGGPSGNTIYF. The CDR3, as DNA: TGTGCCAGCAGCTTGGGAGGGGGCCCCTCTGGAAACACCATATATTTT. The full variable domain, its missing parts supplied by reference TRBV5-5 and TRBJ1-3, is DAGVTQSPTHLIKTRGQQVTLRCSPISGHKSVSWYQQVLGQGPQFIFQYYEKEERGRGNFPDRFSARQFPNYSSELNVNALLLGDSALYLCASSLGGGPSGNTIYFGEGSWLTVV.

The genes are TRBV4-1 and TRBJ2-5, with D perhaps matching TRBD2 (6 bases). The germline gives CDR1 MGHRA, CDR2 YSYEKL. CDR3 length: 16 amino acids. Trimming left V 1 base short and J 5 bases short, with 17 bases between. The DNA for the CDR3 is TGCGCCAGCAGCCAAGTTGGGGGGAAGCCGTTGGAGACCCAGTACTTC. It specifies CASSQVGGKPLETQYF.

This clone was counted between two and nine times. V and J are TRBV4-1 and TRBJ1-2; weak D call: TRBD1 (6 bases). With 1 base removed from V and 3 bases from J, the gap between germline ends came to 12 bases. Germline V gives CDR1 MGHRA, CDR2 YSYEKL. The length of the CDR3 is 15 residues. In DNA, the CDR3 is TGCGCCAGCAGCCAAGTGGCAAGACAGGACTATGGCTACACCTTC. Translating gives CASSQVARQDYGYTF.

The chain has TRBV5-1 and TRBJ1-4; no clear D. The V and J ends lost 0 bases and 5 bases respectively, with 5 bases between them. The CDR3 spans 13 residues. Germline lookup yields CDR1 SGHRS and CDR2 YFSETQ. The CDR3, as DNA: TGCGCCAGCAGCTTGGAGGAGAATGAAAAACTGTTTTTT. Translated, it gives CASSLEENEKLFF.

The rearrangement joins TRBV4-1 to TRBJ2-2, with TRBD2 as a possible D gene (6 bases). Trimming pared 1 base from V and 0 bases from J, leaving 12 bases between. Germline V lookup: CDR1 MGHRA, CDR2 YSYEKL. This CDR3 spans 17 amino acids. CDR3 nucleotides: TGCGCCAGCAGCCAAGGCCTAGCGCCTACGAACACCGGGGAGCTGTTTTTT. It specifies CASSQGLAPTNTGELFF.

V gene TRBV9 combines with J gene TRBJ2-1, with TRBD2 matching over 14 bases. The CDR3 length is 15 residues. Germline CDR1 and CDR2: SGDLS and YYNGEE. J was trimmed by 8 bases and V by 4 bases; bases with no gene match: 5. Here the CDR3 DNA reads TGTGCCAGCAGCCCGGGACTAGCGGGAGTCTATGAGCAGTTCTTC. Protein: CASSPGLAGVYEQFF.

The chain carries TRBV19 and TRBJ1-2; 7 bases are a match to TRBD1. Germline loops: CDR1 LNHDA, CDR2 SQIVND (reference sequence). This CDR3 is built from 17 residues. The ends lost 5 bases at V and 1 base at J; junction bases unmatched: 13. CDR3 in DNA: TGTGCCAGTAGTCCTGGGACAGCGATATCGAATAACTATGGCTACACCTTC. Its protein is CASSPGTAISNNYGYTF.

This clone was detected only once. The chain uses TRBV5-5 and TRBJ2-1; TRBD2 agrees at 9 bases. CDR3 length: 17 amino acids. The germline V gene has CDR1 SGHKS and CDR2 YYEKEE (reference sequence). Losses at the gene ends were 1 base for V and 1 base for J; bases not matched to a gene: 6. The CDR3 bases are TGTGCCAGCAGCTTGATGCCTACTAGCGGGTCCTACAATGAGCAGTTCTTC. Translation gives CASSLMPTSGSYNEQFF.

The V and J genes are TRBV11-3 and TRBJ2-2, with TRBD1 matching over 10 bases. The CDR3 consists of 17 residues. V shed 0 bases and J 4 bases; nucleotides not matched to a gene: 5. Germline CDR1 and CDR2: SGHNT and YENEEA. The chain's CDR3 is CASSLDGDRGGTGELFF. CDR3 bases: TGTGCCAGCAGCTTAGACGGGGACAGGGGAGGCACCGGGGAGCTGTTTTTT.

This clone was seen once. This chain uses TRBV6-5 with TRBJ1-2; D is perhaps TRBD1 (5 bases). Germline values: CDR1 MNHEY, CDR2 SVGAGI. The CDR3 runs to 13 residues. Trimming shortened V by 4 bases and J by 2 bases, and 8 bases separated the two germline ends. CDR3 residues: CASSWEGNYGYTF. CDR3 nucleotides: TGTGCCAGCAGTTGGGAGGGGAACTATGGCTACACCTTC.

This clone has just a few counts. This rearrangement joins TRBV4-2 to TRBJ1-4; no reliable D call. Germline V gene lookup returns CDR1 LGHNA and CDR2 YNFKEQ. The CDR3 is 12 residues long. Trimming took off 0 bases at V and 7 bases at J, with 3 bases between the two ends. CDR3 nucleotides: TGTGCCAGCAGCCAAGACGGTGAAAAACTGTTTTTT. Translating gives CASSQDGEKLFF.

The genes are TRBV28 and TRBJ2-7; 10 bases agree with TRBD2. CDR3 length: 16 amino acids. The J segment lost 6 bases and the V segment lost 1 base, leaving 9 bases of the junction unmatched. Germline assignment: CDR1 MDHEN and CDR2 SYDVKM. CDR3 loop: CASSLLGLAGVSEQYF. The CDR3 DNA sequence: TGTGCCAGCAGTTTATTGGGGCTAGCGGGAGTATCCGAGCAGTACTTC.

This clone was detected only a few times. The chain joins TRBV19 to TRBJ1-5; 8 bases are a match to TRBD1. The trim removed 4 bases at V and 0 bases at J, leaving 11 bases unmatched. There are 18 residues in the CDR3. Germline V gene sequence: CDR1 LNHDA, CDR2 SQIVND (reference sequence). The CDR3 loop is CASSTDRVTIFSNQPQHF. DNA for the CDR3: TGTGCCAGTAGTACGGACAGGGTGACAATATTTAGCAATCAGCCCCAGCATTTT.

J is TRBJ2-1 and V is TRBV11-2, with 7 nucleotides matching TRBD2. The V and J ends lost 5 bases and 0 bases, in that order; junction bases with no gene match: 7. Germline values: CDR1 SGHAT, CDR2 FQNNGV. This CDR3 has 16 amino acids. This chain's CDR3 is CASSPVRGSSYNEQFF. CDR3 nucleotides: TGTGCCAGCAGCCCCGTTCGCGGGAGCTCCTACAATGAGCAGTTCTTC.

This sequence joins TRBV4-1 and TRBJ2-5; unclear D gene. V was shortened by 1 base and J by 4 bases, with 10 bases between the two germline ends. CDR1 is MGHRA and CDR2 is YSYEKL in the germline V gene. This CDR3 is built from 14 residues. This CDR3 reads CASSQVGKPETQYF. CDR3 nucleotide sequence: TGCGCCAGCAGCCAAGTTGGCAAACCAGAGACCCAGTACTTC.

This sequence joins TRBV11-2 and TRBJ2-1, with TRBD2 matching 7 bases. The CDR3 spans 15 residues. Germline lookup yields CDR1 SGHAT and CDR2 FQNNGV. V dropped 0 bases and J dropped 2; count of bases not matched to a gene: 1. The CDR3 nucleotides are TGTGCCAGCAGCTTAGACGGGACTACCTACAATGAGCAGTTCTTC. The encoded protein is CASSLDGTTYNEQFF.

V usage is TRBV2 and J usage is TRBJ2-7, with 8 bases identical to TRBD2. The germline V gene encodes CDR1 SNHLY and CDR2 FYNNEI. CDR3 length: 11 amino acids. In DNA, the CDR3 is TGTGCTACTAGCGGCTCCTACGAGCAGTACTTC. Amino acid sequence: CATSGSYEQYF.

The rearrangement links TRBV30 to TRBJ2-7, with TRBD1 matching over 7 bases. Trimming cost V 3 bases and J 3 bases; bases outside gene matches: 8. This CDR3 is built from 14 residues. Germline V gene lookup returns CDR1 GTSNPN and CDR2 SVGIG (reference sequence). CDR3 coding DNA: TGTGCCTGGAGCCATCAAGGGGACAGCTACGAGCAGTACTTC. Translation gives CAWSHQGDSYEQYF.

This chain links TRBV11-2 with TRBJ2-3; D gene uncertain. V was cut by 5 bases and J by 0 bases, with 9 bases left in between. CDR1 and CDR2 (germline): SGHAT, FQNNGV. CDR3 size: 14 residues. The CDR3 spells CASSPVASTDTQYF. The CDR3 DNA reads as TGTGCCAGCAGCCCAGTCGCTAGCACAGATACGCAGTATTTT.

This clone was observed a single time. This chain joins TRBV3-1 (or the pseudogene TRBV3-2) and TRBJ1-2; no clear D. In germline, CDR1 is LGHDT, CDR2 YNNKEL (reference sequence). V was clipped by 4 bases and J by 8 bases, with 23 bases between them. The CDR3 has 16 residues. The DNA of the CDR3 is TGTGCCAGCAGCCCGTTCGGGGTTCCCATCGGACCAGGCTACACCTTC. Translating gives CASSPFGVPIGPGYTF.